This T cell receptor beta chain was documented in a study of OX40 agonist ivuxolimab in advanced cancers. About the study: All patients had ivuxolimab intravenously every 2 weeks at 0.01 to 10 mg/kg. Dose-escalation patients' cancers were hepatocellular carcinoma, melanoma, renal cell or head and neck cancer. The study's findings and limits: Blood T cells, both CD4+ and CD8+, expanded clonally by week 6 at 0.1 to 3.0 mg/kg.

Comments on this clone: The target antigen is unknown.

The CDR3 is 15 residues long. Germline CDR1 and CDR2: LNHDA and SQIVND (reference sequence). V was cut by 7 bases and J by 3 bases, with 16 bases left in between. Only in-frame clones appear in the TCRdb table, and some are missing; sequencing was by immunoSEQ multiplex PCR. The table has tens of thousands of clones, around 84% seen once. The genes are TRBV19 and TRBJ1-3, with D perhaps TRBD1 (5 bases). The TCR sequence derives from an adult with an advanced solid tumor such as melanoma, head and neck, liver or kidney cancer. The sample consisted of CD4+ or CD8+ T cells sorted from blood, taken in a trial of the OX40 agonist ivuxolimab. The CDR3 reads CASTTDTEVGNTIYF. The CDR3 coding sequence is TGTGCCAGTACCACGGACACGGAGGTTGGAAACACCATATATTTT.